These 27 T cell receptor beta chains were all obtained from the same sample, sequenced in a study of metastatic and nonmetastatic thyroid tumors. TCRdb reassembled clones from the PCR reads with MiXCR. The sample shows 30,000 to 40,000 clones, under 25% of them seen only once. The entire patient cohort was treatment-naive prior to thyroid surgery. The sample taken for sequencing was tumor tissue. These receptors originate from a male donor with papillary thyroid cancer or a benign thyroid nodule (not recorded which). Some clones in this sample may be carry-over from other donors' samples.

This clone was observed at least ten times. The rearrangement joins TRBV7-9 to TRBJ2-3, with 8 bases lining up with TRBD2. The germline V gene encodes CDR1 SEHNR and CDR2 FQNEAQ (reference sequence). The V and J ends lost 5 bases and 9 bases, in that order; junction bases with no gene match: 13. The CDR3 sequence is 15 residues long. The CDR3: CASSLLLSGIGTQYF. The CDR3 DNA is TGTGCCAGCAGCCTACTCCTTAGCGGGATTGGGACGCAGTATTTT.

This clone was recorded many times. The chain has TRBV18 and TRBJ2-1, with 8 nucleotides matching TRBD1. The germline CDR1 and CDR2 sequences are KGHSH and LQKENI. Trimming at V came to 3 bases and at J to 1 base, leaving 5 bases not matched to a gene. This CDR3 spans 16 amino acids. CDR3 DNA: TGTGCCAGCTCACCGAATCAGGGGGCGTCCTACAATGAGCAGTTCTTC. The encoded protein is CASSPNQGASYNEQFF.

This clone rates as medium-sized. The J gene is TRBJ1-1, the V gene TRBV28, with TRBD1 as a possible D gene (5 bases). Trimming cost V 3 bases and J 4 bases, with 18 bases left between them. Germline V gives CDR1 MDHEN, CDR2 SYDVKM. The CDR3 runs 16 residues. The CDR3 nucleotides read TGTGCCAGCAGTTTCATGGGCCAGGGAGTTAGCACTGAAGCTTTCTTT. The encoded protein is CASSFMGQGVSTEAFF.

This clone was recorded many times. The chain is built from TRBV19 and TRBJ2-6; TRBD1 is a possible D gene (6 bases). Germline assignment: CDR1 LNHDA and CDR2 SQIVND (reference sequence). CDR3 length: 15 amino acids. The germline V and J ends were trimmed by 7 bases and 0 bases, with 10 bases remaining between them. Here the CDR3 reads CASTPGDSGANVLTF. The DNA of the CDR3 is TGTGCCAGTACCCCAGGGGACTCTGGGGCCAACGTCCTGACTTTC.

The chain carries TRBV24-1 and TRBJ1-2, with D unresolved. CDR1 is KGHDR and CDR2 is SFDVKD in the germline V gene. CDR3 length: 13 residues. The V end was cut by 4 bases, the J end by 4 bases, with 9 bases between. In nucleotides, the CDR3 is TGTGCCACCAGTGACTTATTCAGCTATGGCTACACCTTC. Translating it yields CATSDLFSYGYTF.

By its share, this clone is medium-sized. This chain links TRBV6-1 with TRBJ1-1; TRBD1 agrees at 7 bases. The V gene's germline CDR1 is MNHNS and CDR2 SASEGT. V dropped 7 bases and J dropped 1; count of bases not matched to a gene: 9. CDR3 length equals 15 residues. The CDR3 region is CASTRTGASNTEAFF. The CDR3 coding sequence is TGTGCCAGCACCCGAACAGGGGCGTCGAACACTGAAGCTTTCTTT.

Many counts were recorded for this clone. This rearrangement joins TRBV5-1 to TRBJ2-2, with 10 bases matching TRBD2. The CDR3 sequence is 16 residues long. CDR1 SGHRS and CDR2 YFSETQ come from the germline V gene. The J segment lost 7 bases and the V segment lost 0 bases, leaving 6 bases of the junction unmatched. Here the CDR3 reads CASSLGSGRAIGELFF. CDR3 DNA: TGCGCCAGCAGCTTGGGGAGCGGGAGGGCCATCGGGGAGCTGTTTTTT.

This clone showed up many times. The chain couples TRBV6-6 to TRBJ2-5; D unclear. Germline V gene sequence: CDR1 MNHNY, CDR2 SVGAGI (reference sequence). This CDR3 region has 11 residues. V lost 1 base, J lost 4 bases, and 1 base lay in between. CDR3 DNA sequence: TGTGCCAGCAGTTACTTAGAGACCCAGTACTTC. Its translation is CASSYLETQYF.

This clone was counted many times. The chain recombines TRBV6-1 with TRBJ2-1; 9 bases map to TRBD2. Germline V CDR1 and CDR2: MNHNS, SASEGT. V dropped 7 bases and J dropped 2; count of bases not matched to a gene: 6. This CDR3 is 15 amino acids long. The CDR3 DNA sequence: TGTGCCAGCACCCGGAAGCGGGAGGCCTACAATGAGCAGTTCTTC. Translating it yields CASTRKREAYNEQFF.

J is TRBJ2-7 and V is TRBV6-1; the D is unclear. Germline V gene lookup returns CDR1 MNHNS and CDR2 SASEGT. This CDR3 spans 12 amino acids. Trimming removed 10 bases from V and 3 bases from J, with 13 bases in between. This chain's CDR3 is CAIIDWGYEQYF. CDR3 nucleotides: TGTGCCATCATTGATTGGGGCTACGAGCAGTACTTC.

The rearrangement joins TRBV20-1 to TRBJ2-5; TRBD1 aligns across 7 bases. Germline V lookup: CDR1 DFQATT, CDR2 SNEGSKA (reference sequence). The CDR3 is 13 residues long. V dropped 2 bases and J dropped 5; count of bases not matched to a gene: 5. The CDR3 protein is CSARSQGVETQYF. The CDR3 DNA sequence: TGCAGTGCTAGATCCCAGGGGGTTGAGACCCAGTACTTC.

The V and J genes are TRBV20-1 and TRBJ2-1, with 8 positions matching TRBD2. V trimming: 3 bases; J trimming: 9 bases; junction bases outside the gene matches: 10. From germline, CDR1 is DFQATT and CDR2 SNEGSKA (reference sequence). There are 14 residues in the CDR3. DNA for the CDR3: TGCAGTGCTAGCAGCGGGACTAGAAGGGTTGAGCAGTTCTTC. It encodes CSASSGTRRVEQFF.

The gene calls are TRBV6-1 and TRBJ2-7, with 7 bases identical to TRBD1. The V gene's germline CDR1 is MNHNS and CDR2 SASEGT. This CDR3 contains 15 residues. Unmatched junction bases numbered 13, after V lost 6 bases and J lost 5 bases. The CDR3 bases are TGTGCCAGCAGAGGACCGGGACAGTGTATTCACGAGCAGTACTTC. It codes for CASRGPGQCIHEQYF.

This clone was found many times. This may arise from a read error, as a much more abundant clone is one base away. This specimen includes other DNA sequences encoding the same CDR3. The chain is built from TRBV20-1 and TRBJ1-2, with 9 positions matching TRBD1. Germline loops: CDR1 DFQATT, CDR2 SNEGSKA (reference sequence). The length of the CDR3 is 14 residues. CDR3: CSARDPTGGDGYTF. CDR3 DNA: TGTAGTGCTAGAGATCCCACAGGGGGCGATGGCTACACCTTC.

CDR3 nucleotide sequence: TGTGCCATCGGGGCATTTATCAATCAGCCCCAGCATTTT. Translated: CAIGAFINQPQHF. The chain recombines TRBV28 with TRBJ1-5, with D perhaps matching TRBD1 (5 bases). V lost 10 bases to trimming and J lost 3 bases, with 13 bases between them. Per germline, CDR1 MDHEN and CDR2 SYDVKM. This CDR3 is built from 13 residues. Together with reference TRBV28 and TRBJ1-5, the CDR3 gives the full variable domain: DVKVTQSSRYLVKRTGEKVFLECVQDMDHENMFWYRQDPGLGLRLIYFSYDVKMKEKGDIPEGYSVSREKKERFSLILESASTNQTSMYLCAIGAFINQPQHFGDGTRLSIL.

The chain is built from TRBV11-2 and TRBJ2-6; D gene unclear. Germline lookup yields CDR1 SGHAT and CDR2 FQNNGV. V was shortened by 3 bases and J by 2 bases, with 2 bases between the two germline ends. This CDR3 contains 13 residues. The CDR3, as DNA: TGTGCCAGCAGCTTCCCTGGGGCCAACGTCCTGACTTTC. Protein product: CASSFPGANVLTF.

This clone has at least ten counts. The chain is built from TRBV27 and TRBJ2-2, with D possibly being TRBD2 (5 bases). The CDR3 runs 15 residues. CDR1 is MNHEY and CDR2 is SMNVEV in the germline V gene (reference sequence). V gave up 2 bases and J gave up 2 bases, with 9 bases separating them. The CDR3 loop is CASSLRAVNTGELFF. As DNA, the CDR3 is TGTGCCAGCAGTTTACGAGCGGTCAACACCGGGGAGCTGTTTTTT.

This clone turned up a few times. V and J are TRBV5-4 and TRBJ1-6, with D perhaps TRBD1 (5 bases). Germline V gene sequence: CDR1 SGHNT, CDR2 YYREEE (reference sequence). Trimming left V 0 bases short and J 0 bases short, with 7 bases between. The CDR3 spans 16 residues. CDR3 nucleotide sequence: TGTGCCAGCAGCTTGGCAGGGAGCTCCTATAATTCACCCCTCCACTTT. Amino acid sequence: CASSLAGSSYNSPLHF.

The chain combines TRBV20-1 with TRBJ2-1; 11 nucleotides line up with TRBD2. The trim removed 4 bases at V and 0 bases at J, leaving 8 bases unmatched. The CDR3 is 17 amino acids. From germline, CDR1 is DFQATT and CDR2 SNEGSKA (reference sequence). CDR3 residues: CSATTSGSALSYNEQFF. DNA for the CDR3: TGCAGTGCTACTACTAGCGGGAGTGCCCTCTCCTACAATGAGCAGTTCTTC.

This clone has a count of ten or more. The chain joins TRBV4-1 to TRBJ2-7; tentatively, D is TRBD2 (6 bases). V was shortened by 1 base and J by 0 bases, with 13 bases between the two germline ends. Germline loops: CDR1 MGHRA, CDR2 YSYEKL. The CDR3 sequence is 16 residues long. Here the CDR3 DNA reads TGCGCCAGCAGCCAAGCGGGGACTGCCAGCTCCTACGAGCAGTACTTC. Protein: CASSQAGTASSYEQYF.

As to this clone: One end of the junction does not line up with germline, which may come from a read error. The chain links TRBV7-9 to TRBJ2-5, with 12 bases matching TRBD2. The germline CDR1 and CDR2 sequences are SEHNR and FQNEAQ (reference sequence). The CDR3 sequence is 16 residues long. The CDR3 sequence is CASRPSSGRDRETEYF. The CDR3, as DNA: TGTGCCAGCAGACCTTCTAGCGGGAGGGACCGGGAGACCGAGTACTTC.

The J gene is TRBJ1-6, the V gene TRBV20-1, with 8 positions matching TRBD1. The V segment lost 1 base and the J segment 9 bases; nucleotides outside the gene matches: 8. The CDR3 totals 15 residues. Per germline, CDR1 DFQATT and CDR2 SNEGSKA (reference sequence). The CDR3 protein is CSARALTGGGSPLHF. The CDR3 DNA is TGCAGTGCTAGAGCCCTCACAGGGGGTGGTTCACCCCTCCACTTT.

This clone was seen at least ten times. The V call is TRBV20-1, the J call TRBJ2-2, with 8 positions matching TRBD1. Trimming removed 3 bases from V and 7 bases from J; junction bases left unmatched: 7. CDR3 length: 14 amino acids. Germline V gives CDR1 DFQATT, CDR2 SNEGSKA (reference sequence). The CDR3 nucleotides read TGCAGTGCTAGTGCAGGGGGCGCGGTCGGGGAGCTGTTTTTT. This sequence encodes CSASAGGAVGELFF.

The sample holds a few counts of this clone. CDR3 DNA sequence: TGTGCCAGCAGTTTCTCGTTTCATGAGCAGTTCTTC. It translates to CASSFSFHEQFF. V is TRBV6-2 or TRBV6-3 and J is TRBJ2-1; the D is unclear. Germline V gene sequence: CDR1 MNHEY, CDR2 SVGEGT. Trimming removed 4 bases at V and 8 bases at J, with 9 bases between. This CDR3 comprises 12 residues.

This clone was seen repeatedly, ten times or more. CDR3 protein: CASRGTGRGYTF. The CDR3 bases are TGTGCCAGCAGGGGGACAGGTCGAGGCTACACCTTC. This chain uses TRBV27 with TRBJ1-2; 8 bases line up with TRBD1. Germline trimming cut 6 bases from V and 8 bases from J; bases unmatched to any gene: 5. The V gene's germline CDR1 is MNHEY and CDR2 SMNVEV (reference sequence). This CDR3 has 12 residues.

A few counts support this clone. This may arise from a read error, as a much more abundant clone is one base away. The conserved phenylalanine or tryptophan is not found at the CDR3 terminus, so this likely reflects a read error. The same CDR3 is also encoded by other DNA sequences in this sample. The rearrangement uses TRBV14 and TRBJ2-1; D remains unclear. The V gene's germline CDR1 is SGHDN and CDR2 FVKESK. CDR3 length: 17 residues. Trimming cost V 1 base and J 4 bases, with 17 bases left between them. This CDR3 reads CASSQVAGLSSYNEQFL. The DNA for the CDR3 is TGTGCCAGCAGCCAAGTGGCAGGTCTTAGTTCATACAATGAGCAGTTCCTC.

This clone was counted at least ten times. The chain couples TRBV5-5 to TRBJ2-1; the D call may be TRBD1 or TRBD2 (6 bases each). The CDR3 is 15 amino acids. The V end was cut by 0 bases, the J end by 1 base, with 8 bases between. Germline CDR1 reads SGHKS; CDR2 reads YYEKEE (reference sequence). The DNA of the CDR3 is TGTGCCAGCAGCTTGGAGGGGGGATCCTACAATGAGCAGTTCTTC. Amino acid sequence: CASSLEGGSYNEQFF.